A selection of T cell receptor beta chains follows, all from one sample in a study of blood T cell repertoires in COVID-19. Clones were sequenced by immunoSEQ multiplex PCR, and TCRdb holds only the in-frame ones, with some missing. This sample carries approximately 210,000 clones, about four fifths of them seen once, and the ten largest clones take approximately 9%. Material: PBMCs or T cells enriched from blood (not recorded which). All receptors come from a woman in her forties or fifties with acute COVID-19. Both conserved end residues are part of each CDR3. D genes are given only for firm matches. Clone size is given for some rows only: seen once, a few or many times, or a class if the clone is expanded.

TRBJ1-2	TRBV15	14	TRBD1	NA	TGTGCCACCAGCCCGGGACAGGTTAACTATGGCTACACCTTC	CATSPGQVNYGYTF
TRBJ1-1	TRBV2	13	NA	NA	TGTGCCAGCACTAAGACCCCGGGGACTGAAGCTTTCTTT	CASTKTPGTEAFF
TRBJ1-1	TRBV11-3	13	TRBD1	few	TGTGCCAGCAGCCCAGGACAGGTACTTGAAGCTTTCTTT	CASSPGQVLEAFF
TRBJ2-2	TRBV4-1	14	NA	NA	TGCGCCAGCAGCTCCAGACAGGGAGGAGGGGAGCTGTTTTTT	CASSSRQGGGELFF
TRBJ2-3	TRBV2	15	TRBD2	NA	TGTGCCAGCAGACCATCGGGAGGGCCAACAGATACGCAGTATTTT	CASRPSGGPTDTQYF
TRBJ1-6	TRBV11-3	13	TRBD1	few	TGTGCCAGCAGGGGACAGGCTAATTCACCCCTCCACTTT	CASRGQANSPLHF
TRBJ2-7	TRBV5-1	14	TRBD1	NA	TGCGCCAGCAGCTCCGAGACAGGGATCTACGAGCAGTACTTC	CASSSETGIYEQYF
TRBJ1-1	TRBV18	14	NA	NA	TGTGCCAGCTCACCACGTTCTGGGAGGTCTGAAGCTTTCTTT	CASSPRSGRSEAFF
TRBJ2-5	TRBV5-4	15	TRBD2	NA	TGTGCCAGCAGCTCACGAGCTAGCGGCGGGGAGACCCAGTACTTC	CASSSRASGGETQYF
TRBJ2-1	TRBV27	17	TRBD2	NA	TGTGCCAGCAGTTTAGCGGGAGCTCACCGATCCTACAATGAGCAGTTCTTC	CASSLAGAHRSYNEQFF
TRBJ1-3	TRBV29-1	15	NA	NA	TGCAGCGTTGAATCAGGGGTCTACTCTGGAAACACCATATATTTT	CSVESGVYSGNTIYF
TRBJ2-2	TRBV11-2	15	TRBD1	NA	TGTGCCAGCAGCACTACAGGGGGCAACACCGGGGAGCTGTTTTTT	CASSTTGGNTGELFF
TRBJ1-2	TRBV28	15	NA	NA	TGTGCCAGCAGTCCCCCTACCGCGGGGAACTATGGCTACACCTTC	CASSPPTAGNYGYTF
TRBJ2-7	TRBV27	16	TRBD1	NA	TGTGCCAGCAGTTTAAGGGGGGGGACAGGGCGCTACGAGCAGTACTTC	CASSLRGGTGRYEQYF
TRBJ1-6	TRBV11-3	14	NA	few	TGTGCCAGCAGCTTAGATACAATGGATTCACCCCTCCACTTT	CASSLDTMDSPLHF
TRBJ2-2	TRBV18	16	NA	NA	TGTGCCAGCTCACGCTCGGGGGGCGCCAACACCGGGGAGCTGTTTTTT	CASSRSGGANTGELFF
TRBJ2-3	TRBV18	15	TRBD1	NA	TGTGCCAGCTCACCCGACAGGGGTGGCACAGATACGCAGTATTTT	CASSPDRGGTDTQYF
TRBJ1-6	TRBV27	15	TRBD1	NA	TGTGCCAGCAGTCCCCGGACCTCAGGGGGTTCACCCCTCCACTTT	CASSPRTSGGSPLHF
TRBJ2-3	TRBV11-3	16	TRBD2	NA	TGTGCCAGCAGCTTCCTAGCGGGGGGCTCCACAGATACGCAGTATTTT	CASSFLAGGSTDTQYF
TRBJ2-1	TRBV4-3	14	NA	NA	TGCGCCAGCAGCCAAGATCCGGGACTCAATGAGCAGTTCTTC	CASSQDPGLNEQFF
TRBJ2-1	TRBV27	15	NA	NA	TGTGCCAGCACCCTGACAGTCTTGGCCTACAATGAGCAGTTCTTC	CASTLTVLAYNEQFF
TRBJ2-5	TRBV19	14	TRBD1	NA	TGTGCCAGTAGTCCGACAGGGGCGTCAGAGACCCAGTACTTC	CASSPTGASETQYF
TRBJ2-1	TRBV6-5	15	NA	NA	TGTGCCAGCGTATTGACAGGGACCGGAGGGAATGAGCAGTTCTTC	CASVLTGTGGNEQFF
TRBJ2-1	TRBV4-2	16	TRBD2	NA	TGTGCCAGCAGCCAGGACACCGGGACTAGTTACAATGAGCAGTTCTTC	CASSQDTGTSYNEQFF
TRBJ2-1	TRBV4-1	16	NA	NA	TGCGCCAGCAGCCAAGGAACACGGAGCTCCTACAATGAGCAGTTCTTC	CASSQGTRSSYNEQFF
TRBJ1-5	TRBV27	14	NA	NA	TGTGCCAGCAAAGCGGGTTATAGCAATCAGCCCCAGCATTTT	CASKAGYSNQPQHF